Following are 12 T cell receptor beta chains from one sample sequenced in a study of control samples from healthy donors and cancer patients. Generated by immunoSEQ multiplex PCR, the TCRdb table keeps only in-frame clones and is missing some. The table includes about 89,000 clones, 85% detected once. Sequencing was performed on blood. These receptors all stem from a woman between 40 and 50 years old in good health.

The V call is TRBV24-1, the J call TRBJ1-1; 7 nucleotides line up with TRBD1. V dropped 7 bases and J dropped 8; count of bases not matched to a gene: 9. Germline CDR1 reads KGHDR; CDR2 reads SFDVKD. The CDR3 extends over 13 amino acids. CDR3 bases: TGTGCCACCAGGGGGGCGGACAGGACCGAAGCTTTCTTT. It translates to CATRGADRTEAFF.

The chain carries TRBV5-1 and TRBJ2-7; 9 bases map to TRBD1. The V gene end was trimmed by 4 bases and the J gene end by 4 bases; junction bases not matched to a gene: 9. This CDR3 spans 15 amino acids. Germline assignment: CDR1 SGHRS and CDR2 YFSETQ. CDR3 region: CASSRRQGDGYEQYF. CDR3 sequence (DNA): TGCGCCAGCAGCAGGAGACAGGGGGATGGGTACGAGCAGTACTTC.

The genes are TRBV4-3 and TRBJ1-4; D uncertain. In germline, CDR1 is LGHNA, CDR2 YSLEER. The CDR3 runs to 15 residues. Trimming left V 3 bases short and J 0 bases short, with 8 bases between. CDR3 in DNA: TGCGCCAGCAGCCAGTACTTTGCAACTAATGAAAAACTGTTTTTT. It specifies CASSQYFATNEKLFF.

Only a few counts were recorded for this clone. The chain combines TRBV30 with TRBJ1-2; 7 positions match TRBD1. From germline, CDR1 is GTSNPN and CDR2 SVGIG (reference sequence). V shed 2 bases, J shed 6 bases, and the junction held 6 bases outside the gene matches. The CDR3 covers 13 residues. In DNA, the CDR3 is TGTGCCTGGAGTTATTCCGGGACAGATGGCTACACCTTC. Residues: CAWSYSGTDGYTF.

This clone was counted once. The chain couples TRBV14 to TRBJ2-3; D remains ambiguous. V shed 4 bases and J shed 6 bases, with 8 bases lying between them. Germline CDR1 is SGHDN and CDR2 is FVKESK. The CDR3 sequence is 12 residues long. The CDR3: CASSRLADTQYF. CDR3 coding DNA: TGTGCCAGCAGCCGGCTGGCGGATACGCAGTATTTT.

The chain carries TRBV27 and TRBJ2-1; TRBD1 agrees at 7 bases. From germline, CDR1 is MNHEY and CDR2 SMNVEV (reference sequence). V lost 3 bases to trimming and J lost 9 bases; unmatched junction nucleotides: 5. The CDR3 consists of 13 residues. The CDR3 sequence: CASSFRQGGEQFF. The CDR3 DNA follows: TGTGCCAGCAGTTTCCGACAGGGCGGTGAGCAGTTCTTC.

J is TRBJ2-3 and V is TRBV24-1; 8 positions agree with TRBD2. Trimming took 4 bases from V and 11 from J; bases not matched to a gene: 16. Germline values: CDR1 KGHDR, CDR2 SFDVKD. This CDR3 has 16 residues. The CDR3 DNA sequence: TGTGCCACCAGTGACCCGAGAGCGGGAGAAACTCGCAGGCAGTATTTT. Translating gives CATSDPRAGETRRQYF.

The CDR3 reads CASSISGYGEQYF. For the CDR3, the DNA is TGTGCCAGTAGTATATCAGGGTATGGCGAGCAGTACTTC. The chain combines TRBV19 with TRBJ2-7, with a tentative D call TRBD1 (5 bases). Germline V CDR1 and CDR2: LNHDA, SQIVND (reference sequence). The CDR3 has 13 residues. Between the trimmed V and J ends, which lost 2 bases and 6 bases, there was a span of 11 bases. Combining the CDR3 with reference TRBV19 and TRBJ2-7 gives the whole variable domain DGGITQSPKYLFRKEGQNVTLSCEQNLNHDAMYWYRQDPGQGLRLIYYSQIVNDFQKGDIAEGYSVSREKKESFPLTVTSAQKNPTAFYLCASSISGYGEQYFGPGTRLTVT.

The CDR3 reads CASSFSPSEKLFF. CDR3 bases: TGTGCCAGCAGTTTCTCTCCGAGTGAAAAACTGTTTTTT. The chain has TRBV6-5 and TRBJ1-4, with D hard to call. This CDR3 has 13 amino acids. Germline V CDR1 and CDR2: MNHEY, SVGAGI. V lost 4 bases and J lost 7, with 10 bases in between.

J is TRBJ1-1 and V is TRBV18; D is uncertain. Per germline, CDR1 KGHSH and CDR2 LQKENI. CDR3 length: 17 residues. Trimming left V 1 base short and J 1 base short, with 16 bases between. The CDR3, as DNA: TGTGCCAGCTCACCACTCCTAACCGGGGTGGGGAACACTGAAGCTTTCTTT. This codes for CASSPLLTGVGNTEAFF.

The rearrangement links TRBV5-5 to TRBJ1-1; perhaps TRBD1 as D (6 bases). The length of the CDR3 is 15 residues. CDR1 is SGHKS and CDR2 is YYEKEE in the germline V gene (reference sequence). The V gene lost 1 base and the J gene lost 3 bases, with 13 bases spanning the gap. The CDR3 coding sequence is TGTGCCAGCAGCTTGCGGACAGCTAGGGACACTGAAGCTTTCTTT. Protein sequence: CASSLRTARDTEAFF.

The gene calls are TRBV20-1 and TRBJ2-3; D not certain. V was shortened by 6 bases and J by 2 bases, with 6 bases between the two germline ends. The CDR3 length is 11 residues. CDR1 is DFQATT, CDR2 SNEGSKA, per germline (reference sequence). As DNA, the CDR3 is TGCAGTGCCCCTCTCACAGATACGCAGTATTTT. Its translation: CSAPLTDTQYF.